This entry lists 29 T cell receptor beta chains sequenced from one sample in a study of human T cells and chemical hapten exposure. Via MiXCR, TCRdb re-called the RACE reads, giving one row per CDR3 protein. The profile shows approximately 370,000 distinct CDR3 sequences, about 5% of them singletons. Time point of the sample: pre-sensitization, week 0. Treatment here: therapeutic diphenylcyclopropenone sensitization with weekly scalp DPC. This specimen consisted of whole blood, obtained in connection with sensitization to the hapten diphenylcyclopropenone (DPC). The receptors stem from a woman between 18 and 29 years old with alopecia areata. Some clones in this sample may be carry-over from other donors' samples.

This sequence joins TRBV12-3 or TRBV12-4 and TRBJ2-3; 7 bases fit TRBD1. The V gene end was trimmed by 4 bases and the J gene end by 3 bases; junction bases not matched to a gene: 13. The CDR3 runs to 17 residues. CDR3 nucleotides: TGTGCCAGCAGTTGGACAGGATCGACCACGGGGACAGATACGCAGTATTTT. This sequence encodes CASSWTGSTTGTDTQYF.

This clonotype was detected a few times. The chain has TRBV5-1 and TRBJ2-3, with 11 bases fitting TRBD2. The CDR3 has 19 residues. Germline CDR1 SGHRS, CDR2 YFSETQ. The ends lost 0 bases at V and 5 bases at J; junction bases unmatched: 14. In DNA, the CDR3 is TGCGCCAGCAGCTTGGCCCTACCGGGACTAGCGGTGGGGGGAGATACGCAGTATTTT. This translates into CASSLALPGLAVGGDTQYF.

The chain employs TRBV3-1 and TRBJ1-1, with unresolved D. The CDR3 length is 13 residues. Between the trimmed V and J ends, which lost 1 base and 4 bases, there was a span of 7 bases. From germline, CDR1 is LGHDT and CDR2 YNNKEL (reference sequence). This chain's CDR3 is CASSQVMSTEAFF. The CDR3 coding sequence is TGTGCCAGCAGCCAAGTGATGAGCACTGAAGCTTTCTTT.

This clonotype was counted at least ten times. DNA of the CDR3: TGCAGCGTTTGGACACCCGACAACACTGAAGCTTTCTTT. It yields the protein CSVWTPDNTEAFF. V gene TRBV29-1 combines with J gene TRBJ1-1; D possibly corresponds to TRBD1 (5 bases). The CDR3 contains 13 residues. Germline V gene sequence: CDR1 SQVTM, CDR2 ANQGSEA. V shed 5 bases and J shed 2 bases, with 12 bases lying between them.

The V call is TRBV6-6, the J call TRBJ1-1; tentative D call: TRBD1 (6 bases). V gave up 4 bases and J gave up 1 base, with 13 bases separating them. This CDR3 region has 15 residues. Germline V gives CDR1 MNHNY, CDR2 SVGAGI (reference sequence). This CDR3 reads CASSFLRDTNTEAFF. The DNA of the CDR3 is TGTGCCAGCAGTTTCCTACGGGACACGAACACTGAAGCTTTCTTT.

This clonotype was counted a single time. Given a much more abundant clone one base away, this may be a read error. This is likely a read error, given that the CDR3 carries no conserved phenylalanine or tryptophan at its end. The J gene is TRBJ2-7, the V gene TRBV19, with unresolved D. V shed 1 base and J shed 2 bases, with 9 bases lying between them. This CDR3 spans 14 amino acids. From germline, CDR1 is LNHDA and CDR2 SQIVND (reference sequence). As DNA, the CDR3 is TGTGCCAGTAGTATAGGTCCCGAAACCTACGAGCAGTACTTA. Translating gives CASSIGPETYEQYL.

This clonotype has just a few counts. This chain connects TRBV7-9 to TRBJ2-3, with 7 bases that match TRBD2. J was trimmed by 1 base and V by 5 bases; bases with no gene match: 9. There are 16 residues in the CDR3. Germline-derived CDR1 and CDR2 are SEHNR and FQNEAQ (reference sequence). The CDR3 coding sequence is TGTGCCAGCAGCCCCGAGGGGCTAGCGGGCACAGATACGCAGTATTTT. Translation: CASSPEGLAGTDTQYF.

This clonotype was counted a few times. The chain employs TRBV7-2 and TRBJ2-7; 11 nucleotides align to TRBD2. V gave up 1 base and J gave up 7 bases; unmatched junction bases: 9. The CDR3 covers 16 residues. The V gene's germline CDR1 is SGHTA and CDR2 FQGNSA. The CDR3 sequence: CASSLGGTSGDMEQYF. CDR3 nucleotide sequence: TGTGCCAGCAGCTTAGGAGGGACTAGCGGAGATATGGAGCAGTACTTC.

As to this clonotype: This may be a read error: a much more frequent sequence differs by one nucleotide. The chain recombines TRBV4-3 with TRBJ2-5; the D gene is possibly TRBD2 (6 bases). Germline V gene sequence: CDR1 LGHNA, CDR2 YSLEER. CDR3 length equals 18 residues. V was pared by 0 bases and J by 2 bases, with 19 bases between. The CDR3 here is CASSQDFLVGGLQETQYF. In DNA form, the CDR3 reads TGCGCCAGCAGCCAAGATTTTCTAGTGGGGGGACTGCAAGAGACCCAGTACTTC.

The rearrangement uses TRBV6-1 and TRBJ1-2; TRBD1 might be the D (5 bases). Germline-derived CDR1 and CDR2 are MNHNS and SASEGT. CDR3 length: 15 amino acids. The V end was cut by 1 base, the J end by 4 bases, with 13 bases between. The CDR3 DNA reads TGTGCCAGCAGTGAAGGTCCCGGGGCTCTCTATGGCTACACCTTC. Encoded protein: CASSEGPGALYGYTF.

In this sample, this clonotype turned up a few times. The chain combines TRBV15 with TRBJ1-2; D gene ambiguous. Per the germline V gene, CDR1 is LNHNV and CDR2 is YYDKDF (reference sequence). The CDR3 is 17 amino acids. Between the trimmed V and J ends, which lost 4 bases and 7 bases, there was a span of 25 bases. The CDR3: CATSTDHLVGQGGGYTF. CDR3 coding DNA: TGTGCCACCAGCACAGACCACCTAGTGGGTCAAGGAGGTGGCTACACCTTC.

At least ten counts were recorded for this clonotype. The V and J genes are TRBV7-9 and TRBJ2-3; D is perhaps TRBD2 (6 bases). Germline V gives CDR1 SEHNR, CDR2 FQNEAQ (reference sequence). Trimming stripped 5 bases from V and 4 bases from J, with 19 bases between. This CDR3 region has 16 residues. The CDR3 DNA sequence: TGTGCCAGCAGCAGAGGGACTTCCCCCTTGGCAGATACGCAGTATTTT. This gives the protein CASSRGTSPLADTQYF.

This clonotype was detected a few times. The J gene is TRBJ1-4, the V gene TRBV7-9; 7 bases are shared with TRBD1. CDR1 is SEHNR, CDR2 FQNEAQ, per germline (reference sequence). The ends lost 5 bases at V and 7 bases at J; junction bases unmatched: 10. This CDR3 has 15 amino acids. In nucleotides, the CDR3 is TGTGCCAGCAGCCCCACAGGGGAGGGGGGTGAAAAACTGTTTTTT. Translated, it gives CASSPTGEGGEKLFF.

The table lists this clonotype with many counts. The chain employs TRBV7-8 and TRBJ1-6; D is undetermined. Trimming pared 2 bases from V and 3 bases from J, leaving 8 bases between. The V gene's germline CDR1 is SGHVS and CDR2 FQNEAQ. This CDR3 region has 15 residues. The CDR3 bases are TGTGCCAGCAGCTTATTGGGTCACTATAATTCACCCCTCCACTTT. Amino acids: CASSLLGHYNSPLHF.

The chain uses TRBV18 and TRBJ1-6; 7 nucleotides line up with TRBD1. With V trimmed by 1 base and J by 6 bases, 3 bases remained unmatched. There are 15 residues in the CDR3. CDR1 is KGHSH, CDR2 LQKENI, per germline. This chain's CDR3 is CASSPRGQINSPLHF. Here the CDR3 DNA reads TGTGCCAGCTCACCACGGGGACAGATTAATTCACCCCTCCACTTT.

This chain joins TRBV28 and TRBJ1-1, with D hard to call. V lost 5 bases and J lost 11, with 15 bases in between. This CDR3 is built from 12 residues. The V gene's germline CDR1 is MDHEN and CDR2 SYDVKM. The CDR3 DNA follows: TGTGCCAGCAGTACACCGACCGAGGTCGCTTTCTTT. Amino acids: CASSTPTEVAFF.

The table lists this clonotype with many counts. V is TRBV28 and J is TRBJ2-3; 9 bases fit TRBD2. The CDR3 runs to 17 residues. J gave up 5 bases and V 5 bases, and 14 bases lay outside the gene matches. Germline V gene lookup returns CDR1 MDHEN and CDR2 SYDVKM. CDR3 region: CASSLPRGGAGGDTQYF. DNA for the CDR3: TGTGCCAGCAGTCTCCCTCGCGGGGGGGCCGGTGGAGATACGCAGTATTTT.

The chain employs TRBV4-2 and TRBJ2-3; D gene unclear. Trimming removed 0 bases at V and 0 bases at J, with 10 bases between. Germline V lookup: CDR1 LGHNA, CDR2 YNFKEQ. This CDR3 has 16 amino acids. CDR3 residues: CASSQDWASSTDTQYF. In DNA, the CDR3 is TGTGCCAGCAGCCAAGATTGGGCCTCCAGCACAGATACGCAGTATTTT.

This sequence joins TRBV25-1 and TRBJ1-2, with D maybe TRBD1 (6 bases). The CDR3 is 15 amino acids. Germline CDR1 reads MGHDK; CDR2 reads SYGVNS. Trimming shortened V by 3 bases and J by 2 bases, and 13 bases separated the two germline ends. CDR3: CASSEGTHWNYGYTF. The DNA for the CDR3 is TGTGCCAGCAGTGAGGGGACACATTGGAACTATGGCTACACCTTC.

This clonotype was found many times. The V and J genes are TRBV25-1 and TRBJ2-6; TRBD2 agrees at 8 bases. This CDR3 has 18 amino acids. The V segment lost 5 bases and the J segment 2 bases; nucleotides outside the gene matches: 11. Germline CDR1 reads MGHDK; CDR2 reads SYGVNS. CDR3 bases: TGTGCCAGCAGTCCCCAGGCGGGGGGCGCAACTGGGGCCAACGTCCTGACTTTC. Its protein product is CASSPQAGGATGANVLTF.

V and J are TRBV5-5 and TRBJ1-5; a weak D match, TRBD1 (6 bases). CDR3 length: 15 residues. CDR1 and CDR2 from the germline V gene are SGHKS and YYEKEE (reference sequence). Deletions cut 0 bases from V and 6 bases from J, with 13 bases between. The DNA of the CDR3 is TGTGCCAGCAGCTTGGGAGGGGGTTATAGTCAGCCCCAGCATTTT. It yields the protein CASSLGGGYSQPQHF. Together with reference TRBV5-5 and TRBJ1-5, the CDR3 gives the full variable domain: DAGVTQSPTHLIKTRGQQVTLRCSPISGHKSVSWYQQVLGQGPQFIFQYYEKEERGRGNFPDRFSARQFPNYSSELNVNALLLGDSALYLCASSLGGGYSQPQHFGDGTRLSIL.

This chain links TRBV6-5 with TRBJ1-1; 8 nucleotides line up with TRBD1. Germline CDR1 MNHEY, CDR2 SVGAGI. The CDR3 loop spans 16 amino acids. After removal of 7 bases from V and 3 bases from J, the junction contained 13 bases not matched to a gene. CDR3 in DNA: TGTGCCAGCAACAAGGATGTCGACAGGGGAGACACTGAAGCTTTCTTT. Its translation: CASNKDVDRGDTEAFF.

Only a few counts were recorded for this clonotype. The rearrangement links TRBV7-2 to TRBJ1-1, with a tentative D call TRBD1 (6 bases). From germline, CDR1 is SGHTA and CDR2 FQGNSA. The V end was cut by 1 base, the J end by 4 bases, with 10 bases between. This CDR3 region has 14 residues. The CDR3 sequence: CASSLGGGVTEAFF. The CDR3 nucleotides are TGTGCCAGCAGCTTAGGAGGGGGGGTCACTGAAGCTTTCTTT. Filled out from reference TRBV7-2 and TRBJ1-1, the complete variable domain reads GAGVSQSPSNKVTEKGKDVELRCDPISGHTALYWYRQSLGQGLEFLIYFQGNSAPDKSGLPSDRFSAERTGGSVSTLTIQRTQQEDSAVYLCASSLGGGVTEAFFGQGTRLTVV.

This clonotype has a handful of counts. The chain is built from TRBV5-1 and TRBJ2-1; D possibly corresponds to TRBD2 (6 bases). Trimming removed 1 base from V and 3 bases from J, with 11 bases in between. From germline, CDR1 is SGHRS and CDR2 YFSETQ. The CDR3 spans 15 residues. The DNA for the CDR3 is TGCGCCAGCAGCTTGTTAGGGGAGGACTACAATGAGCAGTTCTTC. It yields the protein CASSLLGEDYNEQFF.

V usage is TRBV20-1 and J usage is TRBJ1-5; 8 bases are a match to TRBD1. Germline loops: CDR1 DFQATT, CDR2 SNEGSKA (reference sequence). The V gene end was trimmed by 2 bases and the J gene end by 1 base; junction bases not matched to a gene: 7. The CDR3 consists of 16 residues. For the CDR3, the DNA is TGCAGTGCTAGACAACAGGGGGTGTGGAGCAATCAGCCCCAGCATTTT. Protein product: CSARQQGVWSNQPQHF.

V usage is TRBV5-1 and J usage is TRBJ2-3; maybe TRBD2 (5 bases). The ends were cut back, 8 bases at V and 6 bases at J, with 16 bases in the middle. Germline CDR1 SGHRS, CDR2 YFSETQ. The CDR3 covers 13 residues. CDR3 DNA: TGCGCCAGTTCGGACTCCGGGTGGGATACGCAGTATTTT. It yields the protein CASSDSGWDTQYF.

This clonotype was seen a handful of times. The genes are TRBV7-2 and TRBJ1-4; D gene unclear. The CDR3 is 13 residues long. CDR1 and CDR2 from the germline V gene are SGHTA and FQGNSA. V lost 2 bases and J lost 8, with 9 bases in between. CDR3 residues: CASSLWQGEKLFF. CDR3 bases: TGTGCCAGCAGCTTATGGCAAGGGGAAAAACTGTTTTTT.

A few counts support this clonotype. V usage is TRBV11-3 and J usage is TRBJ1-1, with a weak D call TRBD1 (5 bases). This CDR3 comprises 13 residues. V lost 5 bases, J lost 12 bases, and 19 bases lay in between. CDR1 is SGHNT, CDR2 YENEEA, per germline. CDR3 in amino acids: CASSRTGAGRPFF. The DNA for the CDR3 is TGTGCCAGCAGCCGAACCGGGGCAGGGCGACCTTTCTTT.

This clonotype was counted many times. The rearrangement links TRBV3-1 to TRBJ1-1, with D unclear. Per germline, CDR1 LGHDT and CDR2 YNNKEL (reference sequence). The CDR3 spans 13 residues. Trimming stripped 1 base from V and 3 bases from J, with 6 bases between. DNA for the CDR3: TGTGCCAGCAGCCAAGGTCAGTACACTGAAGCTTTCTTT. Translation gives CASSQGQYTEAFF.